These 21 T cell receptor beta chains were sequenced from one sample in a study of blood T cells in healthy people across ages. It was with a sample-barcoded 5' primer and a J-beta primer mix that a second PCR of roughly 7 to 12 cycles was run. MiXCR was run by TCRdb on the 5' RACE reads, yielding one entry per CDR3 protein. The table records about 1.4 million distinct CDR3 sequences, around 55% of them present only once. The sequenced sample consisted of blood. These receptors all come from a man between 18 and 35 years old in good health.

This clonotype was detected only a few times. The chain links TRBV6-6 to TRBJ1-1; D gene ambiguous. Trimming removed 4 bases from V and 5 bases from J, with 8 bases in between. The CDR3 consists of 12 residues. Looked up from germline, CDR1 is MNHNY and CDR2 is SVGAGI (reference sequence). CDR3 in DNA: TGTGCCAGCAGTTTAAGGGTTACTGAAGCTTTCTTT. Protein: CASSLRVTEAFF.

The sample holds a few counts of this clonotype. The V gene is TRBV6-6, the J gene TRBJ2-1; TRBD2 agrees at 11 bases. The CDR3 is made up of 16 amino acids. V lost 6 bases to trimming and J lost 6 bases; unmatched junction nucleotides: 10. Looked up from germline, CDR1 is MNHNY and CDR2 is SVGAGI (reference sequence). CDR3 region: CASSPNSGGVSNEQFF. The CDR3 DNA sequence: TGTGCCAGCAGCCCAAATAGCGGGGGGGTCTCCAATGAGCAGTTCTTC.

J is TRBJ1-2 and V is TRBV12-3 or TRBV12-4, with D uncertain. V was shortened by 5 bases and J by 4 bases, with 14 bases between the two germline ends. CDR3 length: 14 residues. In DNA, the CDR3 is TGTGCCAGCAGTCCTTACCCTCGAGGCTATGGCTACACCTTC. Translated: CASSPYPRGYGYTF.

In this sample, this clonotype turned up once. V usage is TRBV20-1 and J usage is TRBJ2-1; 8 positions agree with TRBD1. This CDR3 is built from 13 residues. J was trimmed by 4 bases and V by 7 bases; bases with no gene match: 6. CDR1 DFQATT and CDR2 SNEGSKA come from the germline V gene (reference sequence). The CDR3 here is CSGTGGRYNEQFF. As DNA, the CDR3 is TGCAGTGGAACAGGGGGTCGGTACAATGAGCAGTTCTTC.

V is TRBV6-6 and J is TRBJ2-7; 7 bases map to TRBD1. V gave up 4 bases and J gave up 3 bases; unmatched junction bases: 15. The CDR3 spans 17 residues. The germline V gene encodes CDR1 MNHNY and CDR2 SVGAGI (reference sequence). The CDR3 protein is CASSSRPWTGDIYEQYF. CDR3 coding DNA: TGTGCCAGCAGTTCCCGGCCGTGGACAGGTGATATCTACGAGCAGTACTTC.

The V gene is TRBV2, the J gene TRBJ2-7; D possibly corresponds to TRBD1 (5 bases). Germline V gives CDR1 SNHLY, CDR2 FYNNEI. The CDR3 is 13 residues long. V was clipped by 7 bases and J by 3 bases, with 13 bases between them. The CDR3 loop reads CASTHRSGYEQYF. The CDR3 DNA reads TGTGCCAGCACCCACAGGTCTGGCTACGAGCAGTACTTC.

The chain joins TRBV9 to TRBJ1-2; 7 bases are shared with TRBD1. The CDR3 is 15 amino acids. Germline CDR1 reads SGDLS; CDR2 reads YYNGEE. Trimming cost V 4 bases and J 3 bases; bases outside gene matches: 9. CDR3 bases: TGTGCCAGCAGCCCAAGGACAGGCCGCCACTATGGCTACACCTTC. This sequence encodes CASSPRTGRHYGYTF.

J is TRBJ2-1 and V is TRBV29-1, with 11 bases that match TRBD2. Germline values: CDR1 SQVTM, CDR2 ANQGSEA. With 3 bases clipped from V and 8 bases from J, the junction kept 12 bases outside the gene matches. The CDR3 runs 16 residues. The CDR3 nucleotides read TGCAGCGTTGAGGGTACCACTAGCGGGAGAGGCGATGAGCAGTTCTTC. Its protein is CSVEGTTSGRGDEQFF.

The chain carries TRBV20-1 and TRBJ2-1, with D possibly being TRBD2 (5 bases). V lost 6 bases and J lost 6, with 6 bases in between. The CDR3 consists of 10 residues. Germline V gene lookup returns CDR1 DFQATT and CDR2 SNEGSKA (reference sequence). This CDR3 is CSAAGNEQFF. The CDR3 DNA follows: TGCAGTGCCGCGGGCAATGAGCAGTTCTTC.

This clonotype was picked up one time. The rearrangement links TRBV4-1 to TRBJ2-7; unclear D gene. Trimming shortened V by 3 bases and J by 5 bases, and 14 bases separated the two germline ends. This CDR3 comprises 14 residues. CDR1 is MGHRA, CDR2 YSYEKL, per germline. CDR3 sequence (DNA): TGCGCCAGCAGCCAGGGCAGTAGAGGCGACGAGCAGTACTTC. This gives the protein CASSQGSRGDEQYF.

This clonotype was recorded a few times. The chain combines TRBV20-1 with TRBJ1-4, with TRBD1 matching over 9 bases. The CDR3 is made up of 15 amino acids. Losses at the gene ends were 0 bases for V and 8 bases for J; bases not matched to a gene: 7. Germline V gene sequence: CDR1 DFQATT, CDR2 SNEGSKA (reference sequence). The CDR3 sequence: CSARDGGTGREKLFF. Written as DNA, the CDR3 is TGCAGTGCTAGAGATGGTGGGACAGGGCGGGAAAAACTGTTTTTT.

This clonotype turned up a few times. The chain joins TRBV21-1 to TRBJ2-4; TRBD2 is the table's D call, not checked against the DNA. TRBV21-1 is annotated as a pseudogene. This CDR3 is built from 14 residues. The chain's CDR3 is CASSKASSGSIQYF. CDR3 coding DNA: TGTGCCAGCAGCAAAGCTAGTAGCGGGAGCATTCAGTACTTC.

The chain joins TRBV14 to TRBJ2-3, with D perhaps TRBD2 (6 bases). V was cut by 3 bases and J by 3 bases, with 19 bases left in between. In germline, CDR1 is SGHDN, CDR2 FVKESK. The CDR3 has 17 residues. The CDR3 DNA reads as TGTGCCAGCAGCCAGGTTCCGGACTACTGGGGGACAGATACGCAGTATTTT. This translates into CASSQVPDYWGTDTQYF. The whole variable domain, remainder taken from reference TRBV14 and TRBJ2-3, is EAGVTQFPSHSVIEKGQTVTLRCDPISGHDNLYWYRRVMGKEIKFLLHFVKESKQDESGMPNNRFLAERTGGTYSTLKVQPAELEDSGVYFCASSQVPDYWGTDTQYFGPGTRLTVL.

The chain links TRBV3-1 to TRBJ2-7; no definite D call. The germline gives CDR1 LGHDT, CDR2 YNNKEL (reference sequence). The CDR3 is made up of 13 amino acids. V dropped 6 bases and J dropped 2 bases, with 11 bases sitting between them. Here the CDR3 DNA reads TGTGCCAGCAGGCATGACATCACCTACGAGCAGTACTTC. As protein: CASRHDITYEQYF.

In this sample, this clonotype turned up a few times. This chain joins TRBV5-1 and TRBJ2-7, with D unclear. V was clipped by 0 bases and J by 6 bases, with 7 bases between them. There are 12 residues in the CDR3. CDR1 is SGHRS and CDR2 is YFSETQ in the germline V gene. The CDR3 sequence: CASSLEGLEQYF. CDR3 coding DNA: TGCGCCAGCAGCTTGGAAGGGCTCGAGCAGTACTTC.

J is TRBJ2-1 and V is TRBV4-2, with 12 bases aligning to TRBD2. Trimming at V came to 1 base and at J to 8 bases, leaving 6 bases not matched to a gene. The germline V gene encodes CDR1 LGHNA and CDR2 YNFKEQ. The CDR3 covers 16 residues. The CDR3 sequence is CASSQVETSGGDEQFF. The CDR3 bases are TGTGCCAGCAGCCAAGTAGAGACTAGCGGGGGCGATGAGCAGTTCTTC.

The V gene is TRBV12-3 or TRBV12-4, the J gene TRBJ2-1; D perhaps matches TRBD2 (6 bases). CDR3 length equals 15 residues. The germline V and J ends were trimmed by 4 bases and 3 bases, with 13 bases remaining between them. In DNA, the CDR3 is TGTGCCAGCAGTTCCCGTTTCGGGGGCTACAATGAGCAGTTCTTC. Amino acids: CASSSRFGGYNEQFF.

This clonotype was found a few times. The rearrangement links TRBV7-2 to TRBJ1-6, with D unclear. Per germline, CDR1 SGHTA and CDR2 FQGNSA. The CDR3 consists of 13 residues. V was pared by 0 bases and J by 9 bases, with 6 bases between. CDR3 in amino acids: CASSLASTSPLHF. The DNA for the CDR3 is TGTGCCAGCAGCTTAGCCTCTACTTCACCCCTCCACTTT.

The genes are TRBV9 and TRBJ2-7, with D possibly TRBD2 on 7 matching bases. The germline V gene encodes CDR1 SGDLS and CDR2 YYNGEE. Trimming left V 6 bases short and J 3 bases short, with 19 bases between. The CDR3 contains 15 residues. The CDR3 nucleotides read TGTGCCAGCACCGTGGGGGCCAGCGGGATCTACGAGCAGTACTTC. This sequence encodes CASTVGASGIYEQYF.

The chain joins TRBV29-1 to TRBJ1-2; no clear D. The CDR3 contains 11 residues. Germline-derived CDR1 and CDR2 are SQVTM and ANQGSEA. Trimming removed 5 bases from V and 4 bases from J, with 8 bases in between. Here the CDR3 reads CSVFGAYGYTF. The CDR3 bases are TGCAGCGTTTTTGGTGCCTATGGCTACACCTTC.

CDR3 protein: CSVRRSSFYEQYF. The CDR3 DNA is TGCAGTGTCAGAAGATCATCTTTCTACGAGCAGTACTTC. The rearrangement uses TRBV20-1 and TRBJ2-7; D call uncertain. Germline V lookup: CDR1 DFQATT, CDR2 SNEGSKA (reference sequence). Between the trimmed V and J ends, which lost 7 bases and 3 bases, there was a span of 16 bases. This CDR3 spans 13 amino acids.